This T cell receptor (beta chain) derives from a study of technical replicates of blood from a few donors. From germline, CDR1 is MNHEY and CDR2 SMNVEV (reference sequence). This CDR3 has 17 residues. The junction had 12 bases not matched to a gene; V was cut back by 3 bases and J by 1 base. Here immunoSEQ multiplex PCR was the method, and the copy in TCRdb shows in-frame clones only, minus some. This table has about 97,000 clones, about 95% appearing once. The rearrangement joins TRBV27 to TRBJ2-7; TRBD1 matches at 7 bases. Specimen: T cells isolated from PBMCs. This clonotype was sampled from a human donor in good health. CDR3 nucleotides: TGTGCCAGCAGTTTGACAGGTCCCGGGACAGAATCCTACGAGCAGTACTTC. Its translation: CASSLTGPGTESYEQYF.